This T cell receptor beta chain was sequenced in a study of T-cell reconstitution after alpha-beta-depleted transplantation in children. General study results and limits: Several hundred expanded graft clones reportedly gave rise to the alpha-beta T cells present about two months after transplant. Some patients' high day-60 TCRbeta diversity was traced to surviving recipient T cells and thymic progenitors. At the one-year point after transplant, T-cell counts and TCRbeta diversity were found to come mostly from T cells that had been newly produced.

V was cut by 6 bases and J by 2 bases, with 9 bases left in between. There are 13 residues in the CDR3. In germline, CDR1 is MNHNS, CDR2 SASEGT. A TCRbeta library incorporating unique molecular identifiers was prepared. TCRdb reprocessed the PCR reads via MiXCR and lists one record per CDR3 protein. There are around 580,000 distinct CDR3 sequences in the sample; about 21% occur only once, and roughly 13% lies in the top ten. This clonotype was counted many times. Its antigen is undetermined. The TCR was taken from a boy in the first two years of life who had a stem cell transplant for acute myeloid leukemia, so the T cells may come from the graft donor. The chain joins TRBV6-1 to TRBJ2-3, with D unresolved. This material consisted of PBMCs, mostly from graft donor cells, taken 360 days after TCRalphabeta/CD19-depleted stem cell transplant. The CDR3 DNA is TGTGCCAGCAGGGGGATTCTCACAGATACGCAGTATTTT. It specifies CASRGILTDTQYF.